The T cell receptor (beta chain) described here comes from a study of Ad26.COV2.S vaccination and SARS-CoV-2 variants. Study overall: Participant was drawn from the COV1001 Ad26.COV2.S trial arm. Study results and limitations: Responses of T cells in total may have been underestimated by the TCR breadth and depth analyses.

Concerning this clone itself: The antigen is unknown.

TCRdb keeps only in-frame clones here, not all; method: immunoSEQ multiplex PCR. The sample has a few hundred thousand clones; 83% are singletons. Treatment specified: roughly 18 received Ad26.COV2.S at low or high dose, single or two shots; roughly five received placebo; per-sample allocation not given. All samples were drawn on day 63, counting from the first vaccine or placebo injection. Donation came from an adult in Boston who was aged 18-55 years. The CDR3 consists of 14 residues. Germline values: CDR1 SEHNR, CDR2 FQNEAQ (reference sequence). V lost 1 base, J lost 5 bases, and 11 bases lay in between.

The TCR was taken from a person between 18 and 60 years old who received the Ad26.COV2.S COVID-19 vaccine or a placebo. J is TRBJ1-1 and V is TRBV7-9; D may be TRBD1 (6 bases). Specimen: peripheral blood, collected in a trial of Ad26.COV2.S vaccine versus placebo. CDR3 amino acids: CASSLEGGGTEAFF. The CDR3 coding sequence is TGTGCCAGCAGCTTAGAAGGGGGAGGGACTGAAGCTTTCTTT.